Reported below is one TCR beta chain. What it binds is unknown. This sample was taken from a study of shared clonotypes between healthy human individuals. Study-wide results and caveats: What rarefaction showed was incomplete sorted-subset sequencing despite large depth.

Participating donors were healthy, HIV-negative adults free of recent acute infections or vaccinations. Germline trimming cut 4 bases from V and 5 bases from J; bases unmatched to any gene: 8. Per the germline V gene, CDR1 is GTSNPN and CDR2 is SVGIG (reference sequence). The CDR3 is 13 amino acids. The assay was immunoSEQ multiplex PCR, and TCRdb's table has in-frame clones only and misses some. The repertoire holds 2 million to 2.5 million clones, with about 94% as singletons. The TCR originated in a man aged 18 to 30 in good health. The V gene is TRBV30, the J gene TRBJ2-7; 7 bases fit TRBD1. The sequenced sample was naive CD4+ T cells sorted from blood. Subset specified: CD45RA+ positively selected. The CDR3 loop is CAWKTGKHDEQYF. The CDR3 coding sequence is TGTGCCTGGAAGACAGGGAAACACGACGAGCAGTACTTC. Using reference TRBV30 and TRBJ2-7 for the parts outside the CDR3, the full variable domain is SQTIHQWPATLVQPVGSPLSLECTVEGTSNPNLYWYRQAAGRGLQLLFYSVGIGQISSEVPQNLSASRPQDRQFILSSKKLLLSDSGFYLCAWKTGKHDEQYFGPGTRLTVT.